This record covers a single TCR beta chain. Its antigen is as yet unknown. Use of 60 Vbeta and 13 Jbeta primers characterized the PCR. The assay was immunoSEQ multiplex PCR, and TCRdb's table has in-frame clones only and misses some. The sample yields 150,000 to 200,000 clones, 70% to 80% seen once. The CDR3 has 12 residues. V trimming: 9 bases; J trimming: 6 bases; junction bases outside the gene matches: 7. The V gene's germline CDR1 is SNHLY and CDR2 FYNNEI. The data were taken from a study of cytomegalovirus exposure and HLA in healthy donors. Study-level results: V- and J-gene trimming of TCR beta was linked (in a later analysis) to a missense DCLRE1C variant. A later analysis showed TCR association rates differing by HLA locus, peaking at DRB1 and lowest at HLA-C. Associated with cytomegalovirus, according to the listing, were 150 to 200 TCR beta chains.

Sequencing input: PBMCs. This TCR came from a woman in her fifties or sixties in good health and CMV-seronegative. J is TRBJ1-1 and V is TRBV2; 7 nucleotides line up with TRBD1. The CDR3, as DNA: TGTGCCAGAACACAGGGGTCGGCTGAAGCTTTCTTT. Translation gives CARTQGSAEAFF.